The 5 T cell receptor beta chains presented below share a single source sample, sequenced in a study of cytomegalovirus exposure and HLA in healthy donors. Amplification used 60 Vbeta primers and 13 Jbeta primers. Generated by immunoSEQ multiplex PCR, the TCRdb table keeps only in-frame clones and is missing some. The sample holds 150,000 to 200,000 clones, 75% to 80% seen once. The sample taken for sequencing was PBMCs. The receptors were sampled from a woman in her forties in good health and CMV-seronegative.

The chain recombines TRBV4-1 with TRBJ2-3; weak D call: TRBD2 (5 bases). The CDR3 runs 16 residues. Germline-derived CDR1 and CDR2 are MGHRA and YSYEKL. V dropped 1 base and J dropped 1 base, with 12 bases sitting between them. The CDR3 DNA sequence: TGCGCCAGCAGCCAAGTCCCCCGGGAACGCACAGATACGCAGTATTTT. This translates into CASSQVPRERTDTQYF.

The chain links TRBV6-1 to TRBJ2-1; the match to TRBD2 covers 10 bases. The CDR3 spans 15 residues. After removal of 7 bases from V and 5 bases from J, the junction contained 8 bases not matched to a gene. CDR1 and CDR2 (germline): MNHNS, SASEGT. The CDR3 reads CASKITSGDHNEQFF. The DNA of the CDR3 is TGTGCCAGCAAGATTACTAGCGGGGACCACAATGAGCAGTTCTTC.

This clone was detected once. This rearrangement joins TRBV19 to TRBJ1-4; TRBD1 is a possible D gene (5 bases). The germline gives CDR1 LNHDA, CDR2 SQIVND (reference sequence). This CDR3 has 13 amino acids. The V and J ends lost 9 bases and 5 bases respectively, with 13 bases between them. The CDR3 reads CASLGHRNEKLFF. As DNA, the CDR3 is TGTGCCAGCCTAGGACATAGGAATGAAAAACTGTTTTTT.

This clone was counted only a few times. The chain combines TRBV5-1 with TRBJ1-4, with TRBD1 matching 8 bases. The junction had 5 bases not matched to a gene; V was cut back by 5 bases and J by 5 bases. In germline, CDR1 is SGHRS, CDR2 YFSETQ. This CDR3 contains 14 residues. CDR3: CASSPRTGNEKLFF. The CDR3 nucleotides are TGCGCCAGCAGTCCCCGGACAGGGAATGAAAAACTGTTTTTT.

This clone was observed a few times. This rearrangement joins TRBV5-1 to TRBJ2-2; TRBD2 agrees at 9 bases. The CDR3 totals 17 residues. The germline CDR1 and CDR2 sequences are SGHRS and YFSETQ. V was pared by 4 bases and J by 6 bases, with 13 bases of the junction left unmatched. The CDR3 sequence: CASSPRPTAGGPGELFF. Written as DNA, the CDR3 is TGCGCCAGCAGCCCCCGGCCCACTGCGGGGGGGCCCGGGGAGCTGTTTTTT.